The source of this TCR beta chain is a study of blood T cell repertoires in COVID-19 (dated by TCRdb to about 2020). About the full investigation: The collaborator samples originated in the United States, Italy and Spain and spanned the acute and convalescent phases of COVID-19. The prospective study material was composed of cDNA or gDNA derived from T cells, B-cell-depleted T cells, or PBMCs. Subjects who had been exposed to COVID-19, were actively infected with it, or had recovered from it provided the deeply sampled blood TCRbeta repertoires that made up the dataset. The repertoires were made available in a free public database intended to serve as a resource for research on the immune response to SARS-CoV-2. Samples came from the ongoing ImmuneRACE study (first 160 participants) plus 1,254 subjects from 6 global collaborators. Nearly every sample came with metadata listing a de-identified subject ID, COVID-19 status, age in years and sex. Where HLA class I and class II types were available, the types were taken from metadata supplied by the sample provider, not from assay-based typing.

Concerning this clone: It lacks a known antigen. No much larger clone exists at a distance of one base, and base qualities are not known.

The immunoSEQ Assay, a bias-controlled multiplex PCR, was used to amplify TCRbeta CDR3 regions from genomic DNA. The paper's data handling went like this. The number of nucleated cells in each sample was estimated from the amplification of reference gene primers within the assay. To quantify the absolute abundance of each unique TCRbeta CDR3 rearrangement, sequence reads were collapsed and filtered. Productive Simpson clonality was computed per sample as the square root of Simpson's diversity index over productive rearrangements. The source is immuneACCESS, and TCRdb retained only in-frame sequences with V and J called. Part of the clones is not carried over; for the studies checked, unresolved V genes explain less than half of this, and the remainder is unexplained. The V and J calls and clone size come from that table; D and trimming were worked out from the DNA. The sample has about 130,000 clones on record, 81% of them singletons. The leading ten clones occupy roughly 9% of the sample.

From the cysteine through the phenylalanine, the CDR3 covers 17 amino acids. Only CDR3 DNA remains: 51 bases, in frame from the first base. From the germline V gene, CDR1 is SGHRS and CDR2 is YFSETQ. Deletion took 0 bases off V and 3 bases off J, with a span of 16 bases between the germline ends. Overall study outcomes, separate from this receptor: Clinical and demographic metadata were provided uncurated, with the amount varying by source and participant.

Whole blood was collected in K2EDTA tubes by collaborating institutions according to the institutions' own protocols. For TCRbeta analysis, collaborators shipped samples as frozen whole blood, isolated PBMCs, or DNA extracted from either of those sample types. Sequences were obtained from peripheral blood. The rearranged segments are TRBV5-1 and TRBJ2-1; the D gene is possibly TRBD1, with 6 bases matching. The TCR was taken from a woman aged 55-70 years with active or convalescent COVID-19. Here is the DNA: TGCGCCAGCAGCTTGGCCCCGGGACAAATAGTCTACAATGAGCAGTTCTTC. The encoded protein is CASSLAPGQIVYNEQFF.